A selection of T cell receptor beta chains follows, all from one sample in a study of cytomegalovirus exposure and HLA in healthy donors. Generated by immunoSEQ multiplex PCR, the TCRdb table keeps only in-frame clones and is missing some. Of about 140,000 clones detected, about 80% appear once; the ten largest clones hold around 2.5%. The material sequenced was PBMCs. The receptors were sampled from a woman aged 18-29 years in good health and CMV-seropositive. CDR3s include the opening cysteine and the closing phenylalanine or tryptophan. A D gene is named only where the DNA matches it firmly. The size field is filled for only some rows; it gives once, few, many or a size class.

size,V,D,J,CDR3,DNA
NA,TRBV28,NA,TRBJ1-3,CASSRPVSLVGSGNTIYF,TGCGCCAGCTCTAGGCCAGTAAGTTTAGTAGGCTCTGGAAACACCATATATTTT
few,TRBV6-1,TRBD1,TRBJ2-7,CASSEDPTGSYEQYF,TGTGCCAGCAGTGAAGACCCGACAGGGTCCTACGAGCAGTACTTC
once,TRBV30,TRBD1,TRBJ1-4,CAWTGQGNEKLFF,TGTGCCTGGACGGGACAGGGTAATGAAAAACTGTTTTTT
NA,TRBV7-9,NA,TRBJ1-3,CASSLASGNTIYF,TGTGCCAGCAGCTTAGCGAGCGGAAACACCATATATTTT
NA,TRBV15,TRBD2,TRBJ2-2,CATSRLADNTGELFF,TGTGCCACCAGTCGACTAGCGGACAACACCGGGGAGCTGTTTTTT
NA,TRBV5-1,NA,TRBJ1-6,CASSPKPRGQRNSPLHF,TGCGCCAGCAGCCCCAAACCCCGAGGACAGAGGAATTCACCCCTCCACTTT
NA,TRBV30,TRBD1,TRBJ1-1,CAWILGPGTGGLGAFF,TGTGCCTGGATTTTGGGCCCCGGGACAGGGGGTTTGGGAGCTTTCTTT
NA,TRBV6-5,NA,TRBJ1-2,CASSQVNYGYTF,TGTGCCAGCTCGCAGGTGAACTATGGCTACACCTTC
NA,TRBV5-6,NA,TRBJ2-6,CASSSPYSSGANVLTF,TGTGCCAGCAGCTCCCCATATAGCTCTGGGGCCAACGTCCTGACTTTC
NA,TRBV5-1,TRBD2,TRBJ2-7,CASSSGLAGGPSYEQYF,TGCGCCAGCAGCTCGGGACTAGCGGGGGGACCCTCCTACGAGCAGTACTTC
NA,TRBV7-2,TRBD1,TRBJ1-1,CASSPQGKNTEAFF,TGTGCCAGCAGCCCACAGGGGAAGAACACTGAAGCTTTCTTT
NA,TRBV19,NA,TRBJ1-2,CASSFGGKYYGYTF,TGTGCCAGTAGTTTCGGGGGGAAGTACTATGGCTACACCTTC
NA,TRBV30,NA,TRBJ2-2,CARGRGSTGELFF,TGTGCCCGAGGCCGAGGCTCGACCGGGGAGCTGTTTTTT
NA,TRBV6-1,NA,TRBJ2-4,CASSEGGHLLVAKNIQYF,TGTGCCAGCAGTGAAGGGGGGCACCTGTTAGTAGCCAAAAACATTCAGTACTTC
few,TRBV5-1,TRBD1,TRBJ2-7,CASSPPGQGSEQYF,TGCGCCAGCAGCCCACCGGGACAGGGGTCCGAGCAGTACTTC
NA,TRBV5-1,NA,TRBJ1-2,CASTPGGGNYGYTF,TGCGCCAGCACCCCGGGAGGGGGTAACTATGGCTACACCTTC
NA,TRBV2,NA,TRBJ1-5,CASRSGRVQPQHF,TGTGCCAGCAGATCGGGCAGGGTTCAGCCCCAGCATTTT
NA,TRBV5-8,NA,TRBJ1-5,CASSLDVGVDNQPQHF,TGTGCCAGCAGCTTGGATGTCGGGGTGGACAATCAGCCCCAGCATTTT
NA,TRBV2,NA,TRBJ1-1,CASSEARKSQGTEAFF,TGTGCCAGCAGTGAAGCTCGTAAGTCGCAGGGGACTGAAGCTTTCTTT
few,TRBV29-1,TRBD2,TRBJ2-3,CSAEGGTSGGKAGSTDTQYF,TGCAGCGCGGAGGGGGGGACTAGCGGGGGGAAGGCTGGAAGCACAGATACGCAGTATTTT
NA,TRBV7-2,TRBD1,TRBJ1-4,CASSPGTGLNEKLFF,TGTGCCAGCAGCCCCGGGACAGGTCTTAATGAAAAACTGTTTTTT
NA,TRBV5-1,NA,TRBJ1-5,CASSLYPGQPQHF,TGCGCCAGCAGCTTGTACCCGGGACAGCCCCAGCATTTT
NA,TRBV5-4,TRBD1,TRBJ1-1,CASSPGTGLTEAFF,TGTGCCAGCAGCCCAGGGACAGGGTTAACTGAAGCTTTCTTT
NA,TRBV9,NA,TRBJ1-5,CASSPGTYDDQPQHF,TGTGCCAGCAGCCCCGGGACATATGATGATCAGCCCCAGCATTTT
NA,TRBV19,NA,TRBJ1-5,CASSSRDINQPQHF,TGTGCCAGTAGTAGCCGGGACATCAATCAGCCCCAGCATTTT
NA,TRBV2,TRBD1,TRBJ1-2,CASSGGANYGYTF,TGTGCCAGCTCAGGGGGAGCTAACTATGGCTACACCTTC
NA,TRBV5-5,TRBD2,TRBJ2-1,CASSLEVLAGRGNEQFF,TGTGCCAGCAGCTTGGAGGTCCTAGCGGGGAGGGGGAATGAGCAGTTCTTC
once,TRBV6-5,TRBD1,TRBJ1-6,CASSLSGTGAASPLHF,TGTGCCAGCAGTTTATCCGGGACAGGGGCAGCGTCACCCCTCCACTTT
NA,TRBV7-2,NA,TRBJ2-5,CASSLAPGTQYF,TGTGCCAGCAGCTTAGCTCCCGGGACCCAGTACTTC
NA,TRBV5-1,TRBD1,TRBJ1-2,CASSFDRGLYGYTF,TGCGCCAGCAGCTTTGACAGGGGGCTCTATGGCTACACCTTC
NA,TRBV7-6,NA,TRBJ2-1,CASSDTGQEQFF,TGTGCCAGCAGCGACACCGGACAGGAGCAGTTCTTC
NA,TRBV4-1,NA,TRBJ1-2,CASSQGPGYGYTF,TGCGCCAGCAGCCAAGGGCCAGGATATGGCTACACCTTC
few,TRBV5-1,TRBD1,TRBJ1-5,CASSHGTENQPQHF,TGCGCCAGCAGCCACGGGACAGAGAATCAGCCCCAGCATTTT
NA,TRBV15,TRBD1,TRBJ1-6,CATSRVRTGANSPLHF,TGTGCCACCAGCAGAGTACGGACAGGGGCTAATTCACCCCTCCACTTT
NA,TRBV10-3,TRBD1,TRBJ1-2,CAASNPPPDRELGYTF,TGTGCCGCCAGTAACCCCCCCCCGGACAGGGAGCTTGGCTACACCTTC
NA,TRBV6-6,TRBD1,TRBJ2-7,CASSYMRDRSSYEQYF,TGTGCCAGCAGCTATATGCGGGACAGGAGCTCCTACGAGCAGTACTTC
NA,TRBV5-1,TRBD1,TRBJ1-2,CASSGDSYGYTF,TGCGCCAGCAGCGGGGACAGCTATGGCTACACCTTC
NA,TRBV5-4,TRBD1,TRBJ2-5,CASSLVGTGPRETQYF,TGTGCCAGCAGCTTGGTAGGGACAGGGCCGAGGGAGACCCAGTACTTC
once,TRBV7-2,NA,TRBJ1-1,CASSLARSGTRAFF,TGTGCCAGCAGCTTAGCCCGCTCAGGGACTAGAGCTTTCTTT
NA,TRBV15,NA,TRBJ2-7,CATRVGASSYEQYF,TGTGCCACTAGGGTTGGGGCAAGCTCCTACGAGCAGTACTTC
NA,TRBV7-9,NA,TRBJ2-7,CASSLRTAYEQYF,TGTGCCAGCAGCTTACGGACAGCCTACGAGCAGTACTTC
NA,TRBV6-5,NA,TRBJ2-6,CASSYSRAPGANVLTF,TGTGCCAGCAGTTACTCCAGGGCCCCCGGGGCCAACGTCCTGACTTTC
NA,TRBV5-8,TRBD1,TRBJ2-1,CASSLDRGRGNEQFF,TGTGCCAGCAGCCTCGACAGGGGGCGAGGTAATGAGCAGTTCTTC
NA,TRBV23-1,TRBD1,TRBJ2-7,CARVAPGQGTTYEQYF,TGCGCCAGGGTTGCCCCGGGACAGGGGACGACCTACGAGCAGTACTTC
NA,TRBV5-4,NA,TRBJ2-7,CASSLGGGGGLGEQYF,TGTGCCAGCAGCCTCGGAGGTGGCGGGGGCCTGGGCGAGCAGTACTTC
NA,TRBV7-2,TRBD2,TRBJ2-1,CASSLVGGGTYNEQFF,TGTGCCAGCAGCTTAGTAGGCGGGGGGACTTACAATGAGCAGTTCTTC
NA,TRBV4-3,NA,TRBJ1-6,CASSQGGVGSPLHF,TGCGCCAGCAGCCAAGGGGGAGTTGGTTCACCCCTCCACTTT
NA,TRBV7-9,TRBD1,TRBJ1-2,CASSSPGQGIGGYTF,TGTGCCAGCAGCTCACCGGGACAGGGGATAGGGGGCTACACCTTC
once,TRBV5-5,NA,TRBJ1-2,CASSQGSPTGYTF,TGTGCCAGCAGCCAGGGGAGCCCGACAGGCTACACCTTC
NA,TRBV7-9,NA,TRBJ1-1,CASSRPGESEAFF,TGTGCCAGCAGCAGACCAGGGGAATCTGAAGCTTTCTTT
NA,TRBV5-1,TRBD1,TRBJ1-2,CASSLDGTGPYGYTF,TGCGCCAGCAGCTTGGATGGGACAGGGCCCTATGGCTACACCTTC